A single sample gave rise to the 25 T cell receptor beta chains below, sequenced in a study of regulatory T cells in long-lasting Graves disease. Library construction for TCR beta used iRepertoire HTBI primers and Arm-PCR of CDR3 regions. TCRdb used MiXCR to reprocess the multiplex PCR reads, holding one entry per CDR3 protein. The repertoire has 400,000 to 500,000 distinct CDR3 sequences, 15% of them found once; the top ten carry about 7.6%. Time point here: newly diagnosed GD, antithyroid drugs for less than 3 months. PBMC RNA was the source of the TCR library. The sample was also reused in another study, on T cells in Graves' hyperthyroidism and ophthalmopathy.

The sample consisted of peripheral blood mononuclear cells (PBMCs), taken at new diagnosis, from a patient treated with antithyroid drugs. These receptors were taken from a woman in her thirties or forties with Graves disease.

This clonotype was seen many times. The chain is built from TRBV10-3 and TRBJ1-5; 9 nucleotides align to TRBD1. The V gene end was trimmed by 7 bases and the J gene end by 0 bases; junction bases not matched to a gene: 13. CDR1 and CDR2 (germline): ENHRY, SYGVKD. This CDR3 spans 18 amino acids. CDR3 residues: CAIMLLRTGDYSNQPQHF. The CDR3 nucleotides are TGTGCCATCATGCTGCTACGGACAGGGGATTATAGCAATCAGCCCCAGCATTTT.

In its sample, this clonotype was seen many times. CDR3: CASSLERYSYNEQFF. CDR3 in DNA: TGTGCCAGCAGTTTAGAGCGGTACTCCTACAATGAGCAGTTCTTC. The chain recombines TRBV27 with TRBJ2-1; TRBD2 is a possible D gene (5 bases). There are 15 residues in the CDR3. Trimming cost V 2 bases and J 0 bases, with 8 bases left between them. Germline CDR1 is MNHEY and CDR2 is SMNVEV (reference sequence).

This clonotype was seen ten or more times. This chain joins TRBV12-3 or TRBV12-4 and TRBJ2-3, with D unresolved. With 5 bases removed from V and 6 bases from J, the gap between germline ends came to 12 bases. There are 13 residues in the CDR3. The CDR3 DNA follows: TGTGCCAGCAGTACCCGCAATCCCGATACGCAGTATTTT. Translated: CASSTRNPDTQYF.

This clonotype was seen at least ten times. V gene TRBV7-8 combines with J gene TRBJ1-1; D may be TRBD1 (5 bases). V dropped 4 bases and J dropped 4 bases, with 13 bases sitting between them. CDR1 and CDR2 from the germline V gene are SGHVS and FQNEAQ. The CDR3 runs 14 residues. CDR3 sequence (DNA): TGTGCCAGCAGCTCCCTTGGCAGGGCCACTGAAGCTTTCTTT. Translating gives CASSSLGRATEAFF.

This clonotype was seen only a few times. The chain combines TRBV10-3 with TRBJ2-7; no reliable D call. This CDR3 is built from 14 residues. The germline V gene has CDR1 ENHRY and CDR2 SYGVKD. V was cut by 3 bases and J by 5 bases, with 14 bases left in between. The chain's CDR3 is CAISEGSRLNEQYF. The DNA for the CDR3 is TGTGCCATCAGTGAAGGGTCCAGGCTGAACGAGCAGTACTTC.

This clonotype was recorded many times. The V gene is TRBV29-1, the J gene TRBJ1-1; tentatively, D is TRBD1 (5 bases). The germline CDR1 and CDR2 sequences are SQVTM and ANQGSEA. This CDR3 has 12 amino acids. V was pared by 8 bases and J by 4 bases, with 14 bases between. The CDR3 protein is CSSTQGGTEAFF. In DNA form, the CDR3 reads TGCAGCTCAACTCAGGGTGGCACTGAAGCTTTCTTT.

The gene calls are TRBV6-2 or TRBV6-3 and TRBJ2-1; 7 bases fit TRBD1. CDR3 length equals 16 residues. Per germline, CDR1 MNHEY and CDR2 SVGEGT. The ends lost 0 bases at V and 7 bases at J; junction bases unmatched: 9. CDR3: CASSYSSEGARNEQFF. In DNA, the CDR3 is TGTGCCAGCAGTTACTCGTCCGAGGGGGCTAGGAATGAGCAGTTCTTC.

Concerning this clonotype itself: One base away lies a much larger clone, so this may be a sequencing read error. No DNA is shown, since the ends of the CDR3 on it are uncertain; the CDR3 is the one TCRdb lists. The rearrangement uses TRBV9 and TRBJ2-7; TRBD1, the D gene given by the table, was not confirmed from the DNA. Termini included, the CDR3 measures 16 amino acids. Germline V gene sequence: CDR1 SGDLS, CDR2 YYNGEE. The CDR3 loop reads CASSVALGTGLYERYF.

Note on this clonotype: With a much larger clone just one base away, this may be a read error. The V and J genes are TRBV12-3 or TRBV12-4 and TRBJ1-2; TRBD1 agrees at 8 bases. CDR3 length: 12 residues. Germline trimming cut 6 bases from V and 7 bases from J; bases unmatched to any gene: 4. The CDR3 sequence is CASSQGAAGYTF. Written as DNA, the CDR3 is TGTGCCAGCAGCCAGGGGGCGGCTGGCTACACCTTC.

CDR3 sequence reads: CASSIGADRYTF. The CDR3 coding sequence is TGTGCCAGTAGTATAGGGGCAGACCGCTACACCTTC. V usage is TRBV19 and J usage is TRBJ1-2; no definite D call. Germline V gene sequence: CDR1 LNHDA, CDR2 SQIVND (reference sequence). The CDR3 loop spans 12 amino acids. Deletions cut 1 base from V and 9 bases from J, with 9 bases between.

Many counts were recorded for this clonotype. The chain combines TRBV11-2 with TRBJ2-2; a possible D gene is TRBD2 (6 bases). V was clipped by 5 bases and J by 4 bases, with 14 bases between them. CDR1 SGHAT and CDR2 FQNNGV come from the germline V gene. This CDR3 spans 15 amino acids. The CDR3 nucleotides read TGTGCCAGCAGCCCAAAGGGAGGAGGCACCGGGGAGCTGTTTTTT. It encodes CASSPKGGGTGELFF.

This clonotype was observed many times. The chain uses TRBV6-2 or TRBV6-3 and TRBJ1-4, with D possibly TRBD1 on 5 matching bases. The V and J ends lost 0 bases and 4 bases respectively, with 18 bases between them. Looked up from germline, CDR1 is MNHEY and CDR2 is SVGEGT. This CDR3 region has 18 residues. CDR3 region: CASSYSPPGTEYNEKLFF. In nucleotides, the CDR3 is TGTGCCAGCAGTTACTCCCCCCCCGGGACGGAGTATAATGAAAAACTGTTTTTT.

This chain connects TRBV20-1 to TRBJ2-2; 10 positions match TRBD1. Trimming removed 6 bases from V and 3 bases from J; junction bases left unmatched: 7. The CDR3 loop spans 15 amino acids. Germline V CDR1 and CDR2: DFQATT, SNEGSKA (reference sequence). As DNA, the CDR3 is TGCAGTGCACAAAGTGGGACAGGGGACACCGGGGAGCTGTTTTTT. Its translation is CSAQSGTGDTGELFF.

This clonotype was counted many times. This rearrangement joins TRBV20-1 to TRBJ2-1, with 9 nucleotides matching TRBD1. The CDR3 loop spans 16 amino acids. From germline, CDR1 is DFQATT and CDR2 SNEGSKA (reference sequence). V lost 6 bases and J lost 8; bases outside the gene matches: 17. CDR3 DNA sequence: TGCAGTGCCTCGATAGAGGGGACAGGGTATTTGGATGAGCAGTTCTTC. Its translation is CSASIEGTGYLDEQFF.

The V and J genes are TRBV20-1 and TRBJ2-1; 13 bases are a match to TRBD2. From germline, CDR1 is DFQATT and CDR2 SNEGSKA (reference sequence). The CDR3 has 14 amino acids. The V and J ends lost 5 bases and 8 bases, in that order; junction bases with no gene match: 6. The DNA for the CDR3 is TGCAGTGCTCCCGGACTAGCGGGAGTGGATGAGCAGTTCTTC. It yields the protein CSAPGLAGVDEQFF.

This clonotype was observed at least ten times. The rearrangement joins TRBV24-1 to TRBJ2-3; D is possibly TRBD2 (5 bases). Deletions cut 8 bases from V and 1 base from J, with 9 bases between. CDR3 length: 13 amino acids. CDR1 and CDR2 (germline): KGHDR, SFDVKD. The CDR3 nucleotides are TGTGCCACCAATCTCGGGGGCACAGATACGCAGTATTTT. This encodes CATNLGGTDTQYF.

At least ten counts were recorded for this clonotype. This chain links TRBV10-3 with TRBJ2-3; 13 bases align to TRBD2. Germline CDR1 ENHRY, CDR2 SYGVKD. CDR3 length equals 20 residues. The trim removed 0 bases at V and 2 bases at J, leaving 11 bases unmatched. CDR3 sequence (DNA): TGTGCCATCAGTGAGTCAAGTCGGACTAGCGGGAGTGGTTACACAGATACGCAGTATTTT. Translated, it gives CAISESSRTSGSGYTDTQYF.

V gene TRBV28 combines with J gene TRBJ1-5, with D maybe TRBD1 (6 bases). V lost 6 bases, J lost 0 bases, and 9 bases lay in between. This CDR3 spans 14 amino acids. Germline V gene lookup returns CDR1 MDHEN and CDR2 SYDVKM. The chain's CDR3 is CASRAGHSNQPQHF. The CDR3 coding sequence is TGTGCCAGCAGGGCGGGACATAGCAATCAGCCCCAGCATTTT.

There are many counts of this clonotype. The chain recombines TRBV19 with TRBJ2-1; TRBD2 is a possible D gene (5 bases). The CDR3 is 16 residues long. Trimming removed 3 bases at V and 4 bases at J, with 16 bases between. Germline-derived CDR1 and CDR2 are LNHDA and SQIVND (reference sequence). The CDR3 loop is CASSIEGRVVYNEQFF. The DNA for the CDR3 is TGTGCCAGTAGTATCGAGGGTAGGGTTGTATACAATGAGCAGTTCTTC.

The V gene is TRBV4-2, the J gene TRBJ2-7, with D possibly being TRBD2 (5 bases). There are 15 residues in the CDR3. The germline V and J ends were trimmed by 1 base and 2 bases, with 12 bases remaining between them. The V gene's germline CDR1 is LGHNA and CDR2 YNFKEQ. CDR3: CASSQGHQAAYEQYF. The CDR3 coding sequence is TGTGCCAGCAGCCAAGGGCACCAAGCGGCCTACGAGCAGTACTTC.

There are a few counts of this clonotype. CDR3 DNA sequence: TGTGCCAGTAGCGTACAGGGGGACAATCAGCCCCAGCATTTT. Encoded protein: CASSVQGDNQPQHF. This chain uses TRBV19 with TRBJ1-5; 8 bases agree with TRBD1. CDR3 length: 14 amino acids. Trimming at V came to 6 bases and at J to 3 bases, leaving 4 bases not matched to a gene. Germline V gives CDR1 LNHDA, CDR2 SQIVND (reference sequence).

The J gene is TRBJ2-7, the V gene TRBV12-3 or TRBV12-4; the match to TRBD1 covers 8 bases. The CDR3 sequence is 14 residues long. V was clipped by 2 bases and J by 6 bases; unmatched bases: 6. The CDR3 nucleotides read TGTGCCAGCAGTTTAAGTACAGGGGGAAGCGAGCAGTACTTC. The encoded protein is CASSLSTGGSEQYF.

This clonotype was seen many times. This chain joins TRBV6-2 or TRBV6-3 and TRBJ1-1, with D possibly TRBD1 on 6 matching bases. The CDR3 extends over 14 amino acids. The V end lost 6 bases, the J end lost 4 bases, and 15 bases lay between the germline ends. CDR1 and CDR2 (germline): MNHEY, SVGEGT. CDR3: CASRNREVGTEAFF. CDR3 DNA sequence: TGTGCCAGCAGAAACAGGGAGGTCGGCACTGAAGCTTTCTTT.

The sample holds many counts of this clonotype. This sequence joins TRBV15 and TRBJ2-1; possibly TRBD1 or TRBD2 for D (5 bases each). CDR3 length: 13 residues. Germline assignment: CDR1 LNHNV and CDR2 YYDKDF (reference sequence). Trimming left V 3 bases short and J 2 bases short, with 5 bases between. As DNA, the CDR3 is TGTGCCACCAGCAGGGGACCCTACAATGAGCAGTTCTTC. Protein sequence: CATSRGPYNEQFF.

This clonotype was seen more than once but under ten times. The chain recombines TRBV5-1 with TRBJ2-1, with TRBD2 as a possible D gene (6 bases). This CDR3 is built from 17 residues. Deletions cut 3 bases from V and 4 bases from J, with 20 bases between. CDR1 is SGHRS, CDR2 YFSETQ, per germline. The CDR3 coding sequence is TGCGCCAGCAGCTCGAAGCCGGGGGTTCGCTCTTACAATGAGCAGTTCTTC. This sequence encodes CASSSKPGVRSYNEQFF.